This entry is about one T cell receptor (beta chain). Its antigen is currently unknown. Other DNA sequences in the sample encode the same CDR3. The assay was immunoSEQ multiplex PCR, and TCRdb's table has in-frame clones only and misses some. The repertoire holds some 3,100 clones, with 60% to 80% as singletons. The V segment lost 0 bases and the J segment 7 bases; nucleotides outside the gene matches: 13. The CDR3 loop spans 18 amino acids. CDR1 is MNHEY and CDR2 is SMNVEV in the germline V gene (reference sequence). This specimen comes from a study of tumor-infiltrating lymphocytes in localized non-small cell lung cancer. Study results and caveats: No T-cell fraction difference was seen between IM1 and IM2 tumors. Available tissue quantity limited TCR sequencing to a patient subset.

The rearrangement joins TRBV27 to TRBJ2-7, with 12 bases identical to TRBD1. The sample was uninvolved lung tissue not adjacent to the tumor. This sequence originates from a human donor with non-small cell lung cancer. CDR3 residues: CASSLSGTGGEHVYEQYF. CDR3 DNA: TGTGCCAGCAGTTTATCGGGGACAGGGGGCGAGCACGTGTATGAGCAGTACTTC.